A selection of T cell receptor beta chains follows, all from one sample in a study of blood T cell repertoires in COVID-19. Clones were read by immunoSEQ multiplex PCR, and TCRdb kept only the in-frame ones, dropping some. The sample records around 400,000 clones, around nine tenths being singletons. What was sequenced was PBMCs or T cells enriched from blood (not recorded which). All receptors derive from a woman aged 18-29 years who had been exposed to COVID-19. CDR3s include the opening cysteine and the closing phenylalanine or tryptophan. D genes are given only for firm matches. Only some rows state a clone size, as once, few, many or a class for expanded clones.

v_call: TRBV10-3; clone_size: -; cdr3_length: 17; j_call: TRBJ1-4; d_call: -; cdr3_aa: CAISSEKWGQPNEKLFF; cdr3_nt: TGTGCCATTAGTAGTGAAAAGTGGGGGCAGCCAAATGAAAAACTGTTTTTT
v_call: TRBV3-1/TRBV3-2; clone_size: -; cdr3_length: 15; j_call: TRBJ1-6; d_call: -; cdr3_aa: CASRAAGQKNSPLHF; cdr3_nt: TGTGCCAGCAGGGCCGCTGGACAGAAAAATTCACCCCTCCACTTT
v_call: TRBV11-2; clone_size: -; cdr3_length: 14; j_call: TRBJ2-5; d_call: TRBD2; cdr3_aa: CASSSPGLAGTQYF; cdr3_nt: TGTGCCAGCAGTTCCCCGGGACTAGCTGGGACCCAGTACTTC
v_call: TRBV11-2; clone_size: -; cdr3_length: 12; j_call: TRBJ2-1; d_call: -; cdr3_aa: CASSSPNNEQFF; cdr3_nt: TGTGCCAGCAGCTCCCCCAACAATGAGCAGTTCTTC
v_call: TRBV19; clone_size: -; cdr3_length: 16; j_call: TRBJ1-2; d_call: TRBD1; cdr3_aa: CASSIGAGGSGYGYTF; cdr3_nt: TGTGCCAGTAGTATTGGCGCAGGGGGATCAGGCTATGGCTACACCTTC
v_call: TRBV5-6; clone_size: few; cdr3_length: 13; j_call: TRBJ2-7; d_call: -; cdr3_aa: CASSSRPAYEQYF; cdr3_nt: TGTGCCAGCAGCTCGAGGCCCGCCTACGAGCAGTACTTC
v_call: TRBV7-6; clone_size: -; cdr3_length: 16; j_call: TRBJ2-2; d_call: -; cdr3_aa: CASSLELREVTGELFF; cdr3_nt: TGTGCCAGCAGCTTAGAGTTGCGGGAAGTCACCGGGGAGCTGTTTTTT
v_call: TRBV4-1; clone_size: -; cdr3_length: 16; j_call: TRBJ1-5; d_call: TRBD1; cdr3_aa: CASSQAGTGYVQPQHF; cdr3_nt: TGCGCCAGCAGCCAAGCCGGGACAGGGTATGTTCAGCCCCAGCATTTT
v_call: TRBV4-2; clone_size: -; cdr3_length: 17; j_call: TRBJ2-1; d_call: TRBD2; cdr3_aa: CASSHRPGLAGGYEQFF; cdr3_nt: TGTGCCAGCAGCCATCGCCCCGGACTAGCGGGGGGCTATGAGCAGTTCTTC
v_call: TRBV2; clone_size: -; cdr3_length: 14; j_call: TRBJ2-1; d_call: TRBD2; cdr3_aa: CASSSGRALGEQFF; cdr3_nt: TGTGCCAGCTCGAGCGGGAGGGCCCTCGGTGAGCAGTTCTTC
v_call: TRBV7-2; clone_size: -; cdr3_length: 16; j_call: TRBJ1-3; d_call: TRBD1; cdr3_aa: CASSLGQGIPGNTIYF; cdr3_nt: TGTGCCAGCAGCTTAGGACAGGGGATCCCTGGAAACACCATATATTTT
v_call: TRBV27; clone_size: -; cdr3_length: 16; j_call: TRBJ1-3; d_call: TRBD1; cdr3_aa: CASSRGQPISGNTIYF; cdr3_nt: TGTGCCAGCAGTCGGGGACAGCCGATCTCTGGAAACACCATATATTTT
v_call: TRBV5-1; clone_size: -; cdr3_length: 14; j_call: TRBJ1-2; d_call: -; cdr3_aa: CASSLGAQQGSGTF; cdr3_nt: TGCGCCAGCAGCTTGGGGGCCCAACAGGGCTCGGGGACCTTC
v_call: TRBV7-2; clone_size: -; cdr3_length: 15; j_call: TRBJ2-1; d_call: -; cdr3_aa: CASSPRLGSGNEQFF; cdr3_nt: TGTGCCAGCAGCCCTAGGCTGGGTAGCGGCAATGAGCAGTTCTTC
v_call: TRBV14; clone_size: -; cdr3_length: 14; j_call: TRBJ2-2; d_call: -; cdr3_aa: CASSHVARTGELFF; cdr3_nt: TGTGCCAGCAGCCACGTCGCGAGAACCGGGGAGCTGTTTTTT
v_call: TRBV5-6; clone_size: -; cdr3_length: 14; j_call: TRBJ2-7; d_call: -; cdr3_aa: CASQKMTGLGEQYF; cdr3_nt: TGTGCCAGCCAAAAAATGACAGGCCTCGGCGAGCAGTACTTC
v_call: TRBV12-3/TRBV12-4; clone_size: once; cdr3_length: 12; j_call: TRBJ1-2; d_call: -; cdr3_aa: CASTAGNTGYTF; cdr3_nt: TGTGCCAGCACGGCAGGGAATACGGGCTACACCTTC
v_call: TRBV5-6; clone_size: -; cdr3_length: 15; j_call: TRBJ2-4; d_call: TRBD2; cdr3_aa: CASSSGLAKGNIQYF; cdr3_nt: TGTGCCAGCAGCTCGGGACTAGCCAAAGGAAACATTCAGTACTTC
v_call: TRBV25-1; clone_size: -; cdr3_length: 15; j_call: TRBJ2-1; d_call: TRBD1; cdr3_aa: CASSEGQGARNEQFF; cdr3_nt: TGTGCCAGCAGTGAAGGTCAGGGGGCGCGAAATGAGCAGTTCTTC
v_call: TRBV7-9; clone_size: -; cdr3_length: 14; j_call: TRBJ1-1; d_call: TRBD1; cdr3_aa: CASSQGTGPPEAFF; cdr3_nt: TGTGCCAGCAGCCAAGGGACAGGGCCTCCAGAAGCTTTCTTT
v_call: TRBV27; clone_size: -; cdr3_length: 14; j_call: TRBJ1-5; d_call: -; cdr3_aa: CASSSPSDGQPQHF; cdr3_nt: TGTGCCAGCAGTTCCCCCAGCGATGGTCAGCCCCAGCATTTT
v_call: TRBV2; clone_size: -; cdr3_length: 16; j_call: TRBJ2-3; d_call: -; cdr3_aa: CASGREPGTSTDTQYF; cdr3_nt: TGTGCCAGCGGAAGGGAACCCGGGACTAGCACAGATACGCAGTATTTT
v_call: TRBV7-9; clone_size: few; cdr3_length: 13; j_call: TRBJ2-1; d_call: -; cdr3_aa: CASSSLSYNEQFF; cdr3_nt: TGTGCCAGCAGCTCCCTTTCCTACAATGAGCAGTTCTTC
v_call: TRBV27; clone_size: -; cdr3_length: 13; j_call: TRBJ1-3; d_call: -; cdr3_aa: CASSLVSGNTIYF; cdr3_nt: TGTGCCAGCAGTTTAGTATCTGGAAACACCATATATTTT
v_call: TRBV7-3; clone_size: -; cdr3_length: 15; j_call: TRBJ2-2; d_call: -; cdr3_aa: CASVNWAGADGELFF; cdr3_nt: TGTGCCAGCGTCAACTGGGCGGGGGCTGACGGGGAGCTGTTTTTT
v_call: TRBV12-3/TRBV12-4; clone_size: -; cdr3_length: 13; j_call: TRBJ1-1; d_call: -; cdr3_aa: CASSWAMNTEAFF; cdr3_nt: TGTGCCAGCTCGTGGGCGATGAACACTGAAGCTTTCTTT
v_call: TRBV23-1; clone_size: -; cdr3_length: 22; j_call: TRBJ1-5; d_call: TRBD1; cdr3_aa: CASSQSAGMPGQGAWGNQPQHF; cdr3_nt: TGCGCCAGCAGTCAATCGGCAGGAATGCCGGGACAGGGGGCATGGGGCAATCAGCCCCAGCATTTT
v_call: TRBV28; clone_size: -; cdr3_length: 13; j_call: TRBJ2-1; d_call: -; cdr3_aa: CASSWKGGNEQFF; cdr3_nt: TGTGCCAGCAGTTGGAAAGGAGGGAATGAGCAGTTCTTC
v_call: TRBV27; clone_size: -; cdr3_length: 12; j_call: TRBJ1-1; d_call: -; cdr3_aa: CASSPDSTEAFF; cdr3_nt: TGTGCCAGCAGTCCGGACAGCACTGAAGCTTTCTTT
v_call: TRBV3-1/TRBV3-2; clone_size: -; cdr3_length: 15; j_call: TRBJ2-1; d_call: TRBD1; cdr3_aa: CASSHSDRGDIRQFF; cdr3_nt: TGTGCCAGCAGCCACTCGGACAGGGGGGATATTCGGCAGTTCTTC
v_call: TRBV7-3; clone_size: -; cdr3_length: 14; j_call: TRBJ2-2; d_call: -; cdr3_aa: CASSQRLETGELFF; cdr3_nt: TGTGCCAGCAGCCAGCGACTAGAGACCGGGGAGCTGTTTTTT
v_call: TRBV19; clone_size: once; cdr3_length: 14; j_call: TRBJ2-1; d_call: TRBD2; cdr3_aa: CASSKGLAYNEQFF; cdr3_nt: TGTGCCAGTAGCAAGGGACTAGCCTACAATGAGCAGTTCTTC
v_call: TRBV21-1; clone_size: -; cdr3_length: 20; j_call: TRBJ2-2; d_call: -; cdr3_aa: CASSKGTSGGAFLSTGELFF; cdr3_nt: TGTGCCAGCAGCAAAGGGACTAGCGGGGGCGCTTTTCTCTCCACCGGGGAGCTGTTTTTT
v_call: TRBV27; clone_size: once; cdr3_length: 14; j_call: TRBJ1-3; d_call: TRBD1; cdr3_aa: CASRGQSSGNTIYF; cdr3_nt: TGTGCCAGCAGGGGACAGTCCTCTGGAAACACCATATATTTT
v_call: TRBV18; clone_size: -; cdr3_length: 15; j_call: TRBJ2-1; d_call: TRBD1; cdr3_aa: CASSQAGTGLDEQFF; cdr3_nt: TGTGCCAGCTCACAAGCCGGGACAGGCCTCGATGAGCAGTTCTTC
v_call: TRBV18; clone_size: -; cdr3_length: 16; j_call: TRBJ1-5; d_call: -; cdr3_aa: CASSPAVAGYGQPQHF; cdr3_nt: TGTGCCAGCTCACCAGCGGTTGCGGGGTATGGCCAGCCCCAGCATTTT
v_call: TRBV9; clone_size: -; cdr3_length: 14; j_call: TRBJ1-1; d_call: TRBD1; cdr3_aa: CASANTRGDTEAFF; cdr3_nt: TGTGCCAGCGCAAACACCAGGGGGGACACTGAAGCTTTCTTT
v_call: TRBV5-5; clone_size: -; cdr3_length: 16; j_call: TRBJ2-2; d_call: TRBD2; cdr3_aa: CASSRLAATNTGELFF; cdr3_nt: TGTGCCAGCAGCCGACTAGCGGCCACGAACACCGGGGAGCTGTTTTTT
v_call: TRBV11-2; clone_size: few; cdr3_length: 13; j_call: TRBJ1-2; d_call: TRBD1; cdr3_aa: CASTSDRGGGYTF; cdr3_nt: TGTGCCAGCACTTCGGACAGGGGAGGCGGCTACACCTTC
v_call: TRBV2; clone_size: -; cdr3_length: 13; j_call: TRBJ1-2; d_call: -; cdr3_aa: CASRWTASYGYTF; cdr3_nt: TGTGCCAGCAGATGGACAGCCTCCTATGGCTACACCTTC
v_call: TRBV15; clone_size: -; cdr3_length: 15; j_call: TRBJ2-7; d_call: TRBD1; cdr3_aa: CATSSGDRGIIEQYF; cdr3_nt: TGTGCCACCAGCAGTGGGGACAGGGGGATTATCGAGCAGTACTTC
v_call: TRBV28; clone_size: -; cdr3_length: 13; j_call: TRBJ1-6; d_call: TRBD1; cdr3_aa: CASSLTGQSPLHF; cdr3_nt: TGTGCCAGCAGCCTGACGGGACAGTCACCCCTCCACTTT
v_call: TRBV3-1/TRBV3-2; clone_size: -; cdr3_length: 21; j_call: TRBJ2-1; d_call: TRBD1; cdr3_aa: CASSPHRATGNKRSSYNEQFF; cdr3_nt: TGTGCCAGCAGCCCTCATCGGGCGACAGGGAACAAAAGAAGCTCCTACAATGAGCAGTTCTTC
v_call: TRBV27; clone_size: -; cdr3_length: 16; j_call: TRBJ1-6; d_call: -; cdr3_aa: CASSLGGNTYNSPLHF; cdr3_nt: TGTGCCAGCAGTTTAGGAGGGAACACCTATAATTCACCCCTCCACTTT
v_call: TRBV9; clone_size: -; cdr3_length: 15; j_call: TRBJ2-7; d_call: TRBD1; cdr3_aa: CASSGGDRGPYEQYF; cdr3_nt: TGTGCCAGCAGCGGAGGTGACAGGGGACCCTACGAGCAGTACTTC
v_call: TRBV6-4; clone_size: -; cdr3_length: 14; j_call: TRBJ1-1; d_call: TRBD1; cdr3_aa: CASRAETGGTEAFF; cdr3_nt: TGTGCCAGCAGGGCTGAAACAGGGGGCACTGAAGCTTTCTTT
v_call: TRBV5-4; clone_size: -; cdr3_length: 14; j_call: TRBJ2-4; d_call: TRBD1; cdr3_aa: CASGVTGGIDIQYF; cdr3_nt: TGTGCCAGCGGGGTAACAGGGGGCATAGACATTCAGTACTTC
v_call: TRBV18; clone_size: once; cdr3_length: 15; j_call: TRBJ2-1; d_call: -; cdr3_aa: CASSPRRRGVDEQFF; cdr3_nt: TGTGCCAGCTCACCACGACGCAGGGGAGTTGATGAGCAGTTCTTC
v_call: TRBV11-3; clone_size: -; cdr3_length: 13; j_call: TRBJ1-1; d_call: -; cdr3_aa: CASSLSVETEAFF; cdr3_nt: TGTGCCAGCAGCTTGAGTGTGGAGACTGAAGCTTTCTTT
v_call: TRBV10-2; clone_size: -; cdr3_length: 15; j_call: TRBJ2-1; d_call: TRBD1; cdr3_aa: CASIPGGSSYNEQFF; cdr3_nt: TGCGCCAGCATCCCAGGGGGAAGCTCCTACAATGAGCAGTTCTTC
v_call: TRBV5-1; clone_size: -; cdr3_length: 15; j_call: TRBJ2-3; d_call: -; cdr3_aa: CASSLADSSADTQYF; cdr3_nt: TGCGCCAGCAGCTTGGCCGATTCGAGCGCAGATACGCAGTATTTT
v_call: TRBV14; clone_size: once; cdr3_length: 15; j_call: TRBJ2-4; d_call: -; cdr3_aa: CASSQDGLAKNIQYF; cdr3_nt: TGTGCCAGCAGCCAAGATGGACTTGCCAAAAACATTCAGTACTTC
v_call: TRBV9; clone_size: -; cdr3_length: 18; j_call: TRBJ2-5; d_call: TRBD2; cdr3_aa: CASSVGSLSRGGVETQYF; cdr3_nt: TGTGCCAGCAGCGTAGGTAGTTTGTCGCGGGGGGGCGTCGAGACCCAGTACTTC